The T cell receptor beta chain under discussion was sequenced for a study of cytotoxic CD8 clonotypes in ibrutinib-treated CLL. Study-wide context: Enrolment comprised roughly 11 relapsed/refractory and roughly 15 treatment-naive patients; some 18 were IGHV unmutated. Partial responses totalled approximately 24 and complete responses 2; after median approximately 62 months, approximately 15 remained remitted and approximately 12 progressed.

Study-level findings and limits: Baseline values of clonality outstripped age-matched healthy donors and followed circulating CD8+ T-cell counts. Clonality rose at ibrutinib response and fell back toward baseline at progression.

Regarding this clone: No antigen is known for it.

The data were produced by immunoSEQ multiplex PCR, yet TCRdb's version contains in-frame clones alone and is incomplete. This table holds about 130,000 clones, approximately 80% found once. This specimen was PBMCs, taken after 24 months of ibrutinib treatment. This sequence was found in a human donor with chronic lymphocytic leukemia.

As DNA, the CDR3 is TGTGCCAGCAGCAAGGGACAGGGGGCGAATCAGCCCCAGCATTTT. It specifies CASSKGQGANQPQHF. The rearrangement links TRBV21-1 to TRBJ1-5; the table assigns TRBD1, which was not confirmed against the DNA. TRBV21-1 is flagged as a pseudogene. CDR3 length: 15 amino acids.